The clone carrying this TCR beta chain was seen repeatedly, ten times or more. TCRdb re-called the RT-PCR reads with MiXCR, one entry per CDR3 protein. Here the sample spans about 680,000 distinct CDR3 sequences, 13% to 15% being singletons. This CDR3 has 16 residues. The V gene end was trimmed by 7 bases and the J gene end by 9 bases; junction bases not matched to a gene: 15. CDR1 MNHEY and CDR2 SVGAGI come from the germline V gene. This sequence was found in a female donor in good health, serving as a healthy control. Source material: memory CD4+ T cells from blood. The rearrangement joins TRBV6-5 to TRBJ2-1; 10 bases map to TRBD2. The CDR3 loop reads CASKIHVASGRSEQFF. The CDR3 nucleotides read TGTGCCAGCAAAATACATGTGGCTAGCGGGAGAAGTGAGCAGTTCTTC.